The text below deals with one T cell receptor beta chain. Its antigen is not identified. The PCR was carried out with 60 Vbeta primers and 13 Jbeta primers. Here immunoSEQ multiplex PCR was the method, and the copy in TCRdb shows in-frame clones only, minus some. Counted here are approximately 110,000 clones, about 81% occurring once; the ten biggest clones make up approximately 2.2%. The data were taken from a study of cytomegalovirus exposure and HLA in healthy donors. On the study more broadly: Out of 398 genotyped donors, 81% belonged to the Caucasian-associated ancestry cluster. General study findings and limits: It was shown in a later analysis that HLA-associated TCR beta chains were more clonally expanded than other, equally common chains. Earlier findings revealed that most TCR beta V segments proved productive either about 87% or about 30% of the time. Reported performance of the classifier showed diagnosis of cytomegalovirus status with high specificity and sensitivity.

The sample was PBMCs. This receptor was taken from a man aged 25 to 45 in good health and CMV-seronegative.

The CDR3 spells CASRSGTGPYEQYF. CDR3 nucleotides: TGTGCCAGCAGATCCGGGACAGGACCCTACGAGCAGTACTTC. This rearrangement joins TRBV28 to TRBJ2-5, with 8 nucleotides matching TRBD1. The J call may be incorrect, as the DNA end agrees better with TRBJ2-7. This CDR3 is 14 amino acids long. The germline gives CDR1 MDHEN, CDR2 SYDVKM.